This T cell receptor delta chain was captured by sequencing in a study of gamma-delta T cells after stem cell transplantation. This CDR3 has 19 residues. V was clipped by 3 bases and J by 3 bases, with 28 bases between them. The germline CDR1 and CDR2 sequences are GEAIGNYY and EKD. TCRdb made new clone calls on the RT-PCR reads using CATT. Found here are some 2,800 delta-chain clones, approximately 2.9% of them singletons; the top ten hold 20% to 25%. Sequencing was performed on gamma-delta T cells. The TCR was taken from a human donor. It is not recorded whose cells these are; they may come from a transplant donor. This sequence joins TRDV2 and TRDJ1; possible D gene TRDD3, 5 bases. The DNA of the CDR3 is TGTGCCTGTGACCCACTCACCTTATACCCGGGGACCCACGCCGATAAACTCATCTTT. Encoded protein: CACDPLTLYPGTHADKLIF.